Here is one T cell receptor beta chain with its context. The data derive from a study of blood T cell repertoires in COVID-19. CDR1 and CDR2 from the germline V gene are LGHNT and FRNRAP. The CDR3 is made up of 15 amino acids. V shed 3 bases and J shed 1 base, with 12 bases lying between them. Only in-frame clones appear in the TCRdb table, and some are missing; sequencing was by immunoSEQ multiplex PCR. Among a few hundred thousand clones listed, about nine tenths were seen once. The specimen was PBMCs or T cells enriched from blood (not recorded which). This TCR was recovered from a human donor in a cohort exposed to, infected with or recovered from COVID-19 (not recorded which). The donor label of this sample is uncertain. The rearrangement joins TRBV12-5 to TRBJ1-2; unclear D gene. CDR3 sequence reads: CASGFREWVNYGYTF. The CDR3 bases are TGTGCTAGTGGTTTTCGGGAATGGGTTAACTATGGCTACACCTTC.